This TCR beta chain was identified in a study of T cell clonotyping in hematopoietic cell transplantation. Notes on the study in general: Pathologically expanded recipient clonotypes increased progressively from day 30 to day 180 as diversity fell.

TCRdb's table, derived via immunoSEQ multiplex PCR, lists solely in-frame clones and lacks some. The profile shows approximately 25,000 clones, approximately 96% of them singletons. From germline, CDR1 is SEHNR and CDR2 FQNEAQ (reference sequence). The CDR3 spans 13 residues. Between the trimmed V and J ends, which lost 4 bases and 4 bases, there was a span of 8 bases. Regarding this clone: The antigen is unknown.

This chain joins TRBV7-9 and TRBJ2-1, with D possibly matching TRBD2 (6 bases). This TCR derives from a man between 45 and 60 years old in good health. Some clones in this sample may be carry-over from other donors' samples. The source material was peripheral blood mononuclear cells. CDR3 loop: CASSSGGYNEQFF. CDR3 DNA: TGTGCCAGCAGCTCCGGGGGTTACAATGAGCAGTTCTTC.